This T cell receptor (beta chain) was identified during a study of blood T cell repertoires in COVID-19. About the study: Samples taken during acute and convalescent COVID-19 were collected in the United States, Italy and Spain. Sources were T cells, B-cell-depleted T cells, or PBMCs; the material itself was cDNA or gDNA.

As processed by the authors: The assay estimated nucleated cells by amplifying reference gene primers. Clones were read by immunoSEQ multiplex PCR, and TCRdb kept only the in-frame ones, dropping some. V and J calls and clone size are copied from that table; D and trimming were computed from the DNA. This sample carries 200,000 or so clones, 80% to 85% of them seen once, and the ten largest clones take over 2.5%. V lost 2 bases, J lost 2 bases, and 3 bases lay in between. CDR1 and CDR2 from the germline V gene are MNHEY and SMNVEV (reference sequence). The CDR3 loop spans 13 amino acids. Specimen: peripheral blood. This rearrangement joins TRBV27 to TRBJ2-2; D uncertain. This TCR was sampled from a woman between 25 and 40 years old who had recovered from COVID-19. DNA for the CDR3: TGTGCCAGCAGTTTAAGCAACACCGGGGAGCTGTTTTTT. The encoded protein is CASSLSNTGELFF.